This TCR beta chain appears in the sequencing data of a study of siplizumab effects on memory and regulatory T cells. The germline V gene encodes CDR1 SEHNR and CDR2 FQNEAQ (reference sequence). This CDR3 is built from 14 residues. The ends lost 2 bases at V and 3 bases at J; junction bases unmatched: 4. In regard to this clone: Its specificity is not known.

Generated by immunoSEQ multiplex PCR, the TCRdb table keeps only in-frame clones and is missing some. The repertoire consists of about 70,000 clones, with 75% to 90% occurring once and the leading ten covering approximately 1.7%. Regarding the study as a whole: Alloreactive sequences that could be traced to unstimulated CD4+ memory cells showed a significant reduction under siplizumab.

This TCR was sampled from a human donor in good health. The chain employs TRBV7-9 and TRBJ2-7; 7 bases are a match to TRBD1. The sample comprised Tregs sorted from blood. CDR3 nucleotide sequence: TGTGCCAGCAGCTTACCGGGACAGTTCTACGAGCAGTACTTC. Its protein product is CASSLPGQFYEQYF.